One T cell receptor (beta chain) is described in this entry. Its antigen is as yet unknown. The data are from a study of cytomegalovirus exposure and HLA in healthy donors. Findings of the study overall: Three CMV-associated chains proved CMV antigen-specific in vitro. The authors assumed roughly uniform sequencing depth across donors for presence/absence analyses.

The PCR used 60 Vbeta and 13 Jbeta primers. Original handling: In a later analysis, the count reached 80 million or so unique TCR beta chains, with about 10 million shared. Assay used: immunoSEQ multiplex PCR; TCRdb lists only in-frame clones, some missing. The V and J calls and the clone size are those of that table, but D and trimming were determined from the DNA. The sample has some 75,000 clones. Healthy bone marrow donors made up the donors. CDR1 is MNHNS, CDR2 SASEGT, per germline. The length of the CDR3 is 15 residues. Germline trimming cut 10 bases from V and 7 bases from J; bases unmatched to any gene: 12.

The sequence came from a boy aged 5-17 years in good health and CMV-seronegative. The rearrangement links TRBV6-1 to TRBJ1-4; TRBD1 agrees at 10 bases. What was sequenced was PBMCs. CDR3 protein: CATEPKTGGGEKLFF. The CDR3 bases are TGTGCCACCGAACCCAAGACAGGGGGCGGTGAAAAACTGTTTTTT.